This is a list of T cell receptor beta chains from one sample in a study of graft-versus-host responses after intestinal transplantation. These TCRs' antigens remain unknown. Measured with immunoSEQ multiplex PCR; TCRdb has only the in-frame clones, and not every one. Of over 55,000 clones in the sample, approximately 80% were seen once. The sequenced sample was unstimulated CD4+ T cells sorted from spleen or lymph node cells, obtained before transplant. The origin of the receptors is a human donor who was the organ donor for an intestinal transplant. Each CDR3 is given with its conserved first and last residue. The D gene is left open where the match is weak. Rows give clone size only sometimes, using once, few, many, or a class for an expanded clone.

CASSFRGPDQPQHF | TGTGCCAGCAGTTTCAGAGGGCCGGATCAGCCCCAGCATTTT | TRBV27 | NA | TRBJ1-5 | NA
CASSDEAGGYNEQFF | TGTGCCAGCAGTGACGAGGCGGGGGGGTACAATGAGCAGTTCTTC | TRBV6-4 | TRBD2 | TRBJ2-1 | NA
CAISGQGMNTEAFF | TGTGCCATCAGTGGCCAGGGAATGAACACTGAAGCTTTCTTT | TRBV10-3 | NA | TRBJ1-1 | NA
CASRYSGGAADTQYF | TGTGCCAGCCGCTATAGCGGGGGGGCGGCAGATACGCAGTATTTT | TRBV27 | TRBD2 | TRBJ2-3 | NA
CASSLQAGSSYNEQFF | TGTGCCAGCAGCTTACAGGCAGGAAGCTCCTACAATGAGCAGTTCTTC | TRBV7-6 | NA | TRBJ2-1 | few
CASSLGGARGDTQYF | TGTGCCAGCAGTTTAGGGGGGGCCCGAGGGGATACGCAGTATTTT | TRBV27 | NA | TRBJ2-3 | NA
CASHPDRKDYGYTF | TGTGCCAGCCACCCGGACAGGAAGGACTATGGCTACACCTTC | TRBV2 | TRBD1 | TRBJ1-2 | NA
CGCAAASTDTQYF | TGTGGCTGTGCAGCGGCTAGCACAGATACGCAGTATTTT | TRBV6-5 | NA | TRBJ2-3 | once
CASSQNSGVNQPQHF | TGTGCCAGCAGTCAGAACTCAGGGGTCAATCAGCCCCAGCATTTT | TRBV6-5 | NA | TRBJ1-5 | NA
CASSPTTGGGNTIYF | TGTGCCAGCAGCCCGACCACAGGGGGCGGAAACACCATATATTTT | TRBV27 | TRBD1 | TRBJ1-3 | NA
CASSLPLIGNTEAFF | TGTGCCAGCAGCTTACCCTTAATCGGGAACACTGAAGCTTTCTTT | TRBV7-8 | NA | TRBJ1-1 | NA
CASRGQADRPLTDTQYF | TGTGCCTCGAGAGGACAGGCCGATCGTCCACTCACAGATACGCAGTATTTT | TRBV30 | TRBD1 | TRBJ2-3 | NA
CASSIGEQDLTFYGYTF | TGTGCCAGTAGTATAGGCGAACAGGACCTAACGTTCTATGGCTACACCTTC | TRBV19 | NA | TRBJ1-2 | few
CASSAGGGQPQHF | TGTGCCAGCAGCGCTGGGGGCGGCCAGCCCCAGCATTTT | TRBV25-1 | NA | TRBJ1-5 | NA
CASSFSGGAETQYF | TGTGCCAGCAGCTTTAGCGGGGGGGCGGAGACCCAGTACTTC | TRBV11-1 | TRBD2 | TRBJ2-5 | few
CASSASGGDTQYF | TGTGCCAGCAGTGCTAGTGGTGGGGATACGCAGTATTTT | TRBV11-3 | NA | TRBJ2-3 | few
CASSPRGATEAFF | TGTGCCAGCAGTCCCCGGGGGGCGACTGAAGCTTTCTTT | TRBV28 | NA | TRBJ1-1 | NA
CASSLGGGTEAFF | TGTGCCAGCAGCTTAGGAGGGGGCACTGAAGCTTTCTTT | TRBV7-6 | NA | TRBJ1-1 | NA
CASSSPGPSSYNEQFF | TGTGCCAGCAGTTCACCGGGTCCAAGCTCCTACAATGAGCAGTTCTTC | TRBV25-1 | NA | TRBJ2-1 | NA
CASRTQVNEQFF | TGTGCCAGCAGGACCCAGGTCAATGAGCAGTTCTTC | TRBV25-1 | NA | TRBJ2-1 | NA
CASSLLGGGRNTIYF | TGTGCCAGCAGTTTGCTAGGGGGCGGGAGAAACACCATATATTTT | TRBV28 | TRBD1 | TRBJ1-3 | NA
CASSLGGRNEQFF | TGTGCCAGCAGTTTAGGAGGGAGGAATGAGCAGTTCTTC | TRBV28 | NA | TRBJ2-1 | NA
CASRTGGGYGYTF | TGTGCCAGCAGGACAGGGGGCGGCTATGGCTACACCTTC | TRBV28 | TRBD1 | TRBJ1-2 | NA